In this sample, the clone carrying this T cell receptor beta chain turned up many times. What it binds is not known. Libraries used roughly 18,000 to 1,100,000 sorted naive CD8 T cells and 10%, 30% or 50% RNA input. The CDR3 has 13 residues. V was pared by 2 bases and J by 6 bases, with 4 bases of the junction left unmatched. CDR1 is DFQATT and CDR2 is SNEGSKA in the germline V gene (reference sequence). This entry is derived from a study of molecular identifiers for immune sequencing clone quantification. Study observations and caveats: A single cell's spiked Jurkat TCR RNA was reportedly detectable among 900,000 to 1,000,000 naive cells.

In TCRdb, the PCR reads were re-called with MiXCR into one record per CDR3 protein. The sample lists 550,000 to 750,000 distinct CDR3 sequences, 15% to 20% occurring once. The sample taken for sequencing was naive CD8+ T cells from blood, with Jurkat cell RNA spiked in. Subset in this sample: FACS-sorted CD8+CD4-CCR7+CD45RA+ naive T cells. The sequence was collected from a human donor in good health. Some libraries in this study had Jurkat cell RNA spiked in. The chain uses TRBV20-1 and TRBJ2-3; 8 bases match TRBD2. The CDR3 DNA follows: TGCAGTGCTAGATCCGGACTAGCTGATACGCAGTATTTT. Protein sequence: CSARSGLADTQYF.